These T cell receptor beta chains were read from a single sample in a study of blood T cell repertoires in COVID-19. TCRdb keeps only in-frame clones here, not all; method: immunoSEQ multiplex PCR. The sample yields 410,000 or so clones, 89% seen once. Sequenced sample: peripheral blood. These receptors all stem from a middle-aged woman with COVID-19, enrolled during active disease. Each CDR3 is given with its conserved first and last residue. Each record gives: J gene, V gene, D gene, clone size, CDR3 protein, CDR3 DNA. D genes are given only for firm matches. Only part of the rows carry a size: once, few, many, or a class if the clone is expanded.

>TRBJ2-2|TRBV30|TRBD2|once
CAWSSGLAGRTGELFF
TGTGCCTGGAGTTCAGGACTAGCGGGACGCACCGGGGAGCTGTTTTTT
>TRBJ1-4|TRBV7-9|.|.
CATKPGHKEEKLFF
TGTGCCACCAAACCGGGACACAAGGAGGAAAAACTGTTTTTT
>TRBJ1-6|TRBV5-4|TRBD1|.
CASSQRGQGDSPLHF
TGTGCCAGCAGCCAAAGGGGACAGGGAGATTCACCCCTCCACTTT
>TRBJ1-2|TRBV28|.|.
CASKEPRKYGYTF
TGTGCCAGCAAAGAACCGAGAAAATATGGCTACACCTTC
>TRBJ1-2|TRBV7-6|TRBD1|.
CASSLAPGGNYGYTF
TGTGCCAGCAGCTTAGCACCAGGGGGCAACTATGGCTACACCTTC
>TRBJ1-1|TRBV7-2|.|once
CASSLAGGNTEAFF
TGTGCCAGCAGCTTAGCAGGGGGAAACACTGAAGCTTTCTTT
>TRBJ1-4|TRBV25-1|.|.
CASSDPRTPQRKKLFF
TGTGCCAGCAGTGATCCTCGGACACCCCAAAGGAAAAAACTGTTTTTT
>TRBJ1-5|TRBV29-1|.|.
CSVTGNLGQPQHF
TGCAGCGTTACAGGGAACTTAGGTCAGCCCCAGCATTTT
>TRBJ2-1|TRBV19|.|.
CASSIRGDNEQFF
TGTGCCAGTAGTATCCGCGGGGACAATGAGCAGTTCTTC
>TRBJ1-5|TRBV15|.|.
CATSRDGGGLWPQHF
TGTGCCACCAGCAGAGATGGGGGCGGGTTATGGCCCCAGCATTTT
>TRBJ1-6|TRBV4-2|.|.
CASSLKGGPLHF
TGTGCCAGCAGCCTTAAAGGGGGACCCCTCCACTTT
>TRBJ1-3|TRBV7-2|.|.
CASSPRRESYSGNTIYF
TGTGCCAGCAGCCCCCGCCGAGAGTCTTACTCTGGAAACACCATATATTTT
>TRBJ2-7|TRBV30|.|.
CAWRLSGRSYEQYF
TGTGCCTGGAGGTTGTCAGGGAGGTCATACGAGCAGTACTTC
>TRBJ1-5|TRBV5-8|TRBD1|.
CASSLDRGLQPQHF
TGTGCCAGCAGCCTTGACAGGGGGCTTCAGCCCCAGCATTTT
>TRBJ2-3|TRBV15|.|.
CATSRTTQGTDTQYF
TGTGCCACCAGCAGAACAACACAAGGCACAGATACGCAGTATTTT
>TRBJ1-6|TRBV27|TRBD1|.
CASSLGTGGGNSPLHF
TGTGCCAGCAGTTTAGGGACAGGGGGAGGTAATTCACCCCTCCACTTT
>TRBJ1-2|TRBV25-1|.|few
CASSDSRPPNYGYTF
TGTGCCAGCAGTGACTCCAGGCCGCCCAACTATGGCTACACCTTC
>TRBJ2-7|TRBV6-6|TRBD1|.
CASSLTGTGSYEQYF
TGTGCCAGCAGTCTTACTGGGACAGGGTCCTACGAGCAGTACTTC
>TRBJ2-7|TRBV6-6|.|.
CASSGRDESSYEQYF
TGTGCCAGCAGTGGCCGGGATGAAAGCTCCTACGAGCAGTACTTC
>TRBJ2-1|TRBV25-1|TRBD1|.
CASAKTGGLYNEQFF
TGTGCCAGCGCAAAGACAGGGGGGCTCTACAATGAGCAGTTCTTC
>TRBJ2-3|TRBV28|TRBD2|once
CASSSNGVAGVTDTQYF
TGTGCCAGCAGTTCCAATGGGGTAGCGGGGGTAACAGATACGCAGTATTTT
>TRBJ1-6|TRBV28|TRBD1|.
CASSAGDREDSPLHF
TGTGCCAGCAGTGCGGGGGACAGGGAGGATTCACCCCTCCACTTT
>TRBJ1-2|TRBV10-3|TRBD1|once
CAITSDRDNYGYTF
TGTGCCATCACCTCGGACAGGGATAACTATGGCTACACCTTC
>TRBJ1-2|TRBV5-4|TRBD1|.
CASSLAKGASRGYTF
TGTGCCAGCAGCTTGGCCAAGGGGGCGTCTAGGGGCTACACCTTC
>TRBJ1-1|TRBV5-1|.|.
CASSVDSNTEAFF
TGCGCCAGCAGCGTGGACAGTAACACTGAAGCTTTCTTT
>TRBJ1-1|TRBV7-8|.|many
CASSFEGGTEAFF
TGTGCCAGCAGCTTCGAGGGGGGGACTGAAGCTTTCTTT
>TRBJ2-1|TRBV6-4|TRBD2|.
CASSEREGYNEQFF
TGTGCCAGCAGTGAGCGGGAGGGCTACAATGAGCAGTTCTTC
>TRBJ2-7|TRBV7-2|TRBD2|.
CASSLGSGVTSYEQYF
TGTGCCAGCAGCTTAGGGAGCGGGGTTACTTCCTACGAGCAGTACTTC
>TRBJ1-1|TRBV28|.|.
CASPSGNTEAFF
TGTGCCAGCCCCTCGGGGAACACTGAAGCTTTCTTT
>TRBJ1-6|TRBV7-2|.|.
CASSPGSSHSPLHF
TGTGCCAGCAGCCCAGGGTCCTCGCATTCACCCCTCCACTTT
>TRBJ1-1|TRBV24-1|.|.
CATSDSRPSGASEAFF
TGTGCCACCAGTGATTCCCGACCGTCAGGGGCGTCTGAAGCTTTCTTT
>TRBJ1-6|TRBV5-8|.|.
CASSLVEGFAPTYNSPLHF
TGTGCCAGCAGCTTGGTTGAGGGTTTCGCCCCAACCTATAATTCACCCCTCCACTTT
>TRBJ2-1|TRBV18|.|.
CASSRKGQPFNEQFF
TGTGCCAGCTCGAGAAAGGGGCAGCCTTTCAATGAGCAGTTCTTC
>TRBJ1-2|TRBV18|.|.
CASSPGTPRKGYGYTF
TGTGCCAGCTCACCCGGGACTCCTCGAAAAGGCTATGGCTACACCTTC
>TRBJ2-3|TRBV9|TRBD2|.
CASSVGTSGRGGGTQYF
TGTGCCAGCAGCGTAGGGACTAGCGGGAGGGGGGGAGGTACGCAGTATTTT
>TRBJ1-1|TRBV7-2|.|.
CASSAQGTEAFF
TGTGCCAGCAGCGCTCAGGGTACTGAAGCTTTCTTT
>TRBJ2-3|TRBV5-1|TRBD2|once
CASSWTSGGTDTQYF
TGCGCCAGCAGCTGGACTAGCGGGGGCACAGATACGCAGTATTTT
>TRBJ2-2|TRBV7-9|TRBD2|.
CASSTPWLKTSGGWDTGELFF
TGTGCCAGCAGCACCCCCTGGCTCAAGACAAGCGGGGGGTGGGACACCGGGGAGCTGTTTTTT
>TRBJ1-4|TRBV5-1|TRBD1|.
CASSPGDRPNEKLFF
TGCGCCAGCAGCCCCGGGGACAGACCTAATGAAAAACTGTTTTTT
>TRBJ1-6|TRBV6-5|TRBD1|.
CASSYDRASPLHF
TGTGCCAGCAGTTATGACAGGGCATCACCCCTCCACTTT
>TRBJ1-1|TRBV5-4|TRBD1|.
CASSARQGVSEAFF
TGTGCCAGCAGCGCTCGACAGGGGGTGAGTGAAGCTTTCTTT
>TRBJ2-3|TRBV29-1|.|.
CSVEESGTDTQYF
TGCAGCGTTGAAGAATCGGGAACAGATACGCAGTATTTT
>TRBJ2-3|TRBV5-4|.|.
CASSFSTRETTDTQYF
TGTGCCAGCAGCTTTTCGACCAGGGAAACCACAGATACGCAGTATTTT
>TRBJ2-5|TRBV10-3|TRBD1|.
CAISEDRDVETQYF
TGTGCCATCAGTGAGGACAGGGACGTGGAGACCCAGTACTTC
>TRBJ1-6|TRBV5-1|.|.
CASSAGQGRYNSPLHF
TGCGCCAGCAGCGCTGGGCAGGGAAGGTATAATTCACCCCTCCACTTT
>TRBJ1-2|TRBV14|.|.
CASSAQGLDNYGYTF
TGTGCCAGCAGCGCTCAGGGGCTCGATAACTATGGCTACACCTTC
>TRBJ2-2|TRBV2|TRBD2|.
CASSAPRGGLSNTGELFF
TGTGCCAGCAGTGCTCCTCGGGGGGGGTTATCGAACACCGGGGAGCTGTTTTTT